A selection of T cell receptor beta chains follows, all from one sample in a study of human T cells and chemical hapten exposure. TCRdb called the RACE reads again in MiXCR, with one record for every CDR3 protein. The table shows just over 70,000 distinct CDR3 sequences, with around 10% occurring only once. The sequenced sample was whole blood, obtained in connection with sensitization to the hapten diphenylcyclopropenone (DPC). The receptors here all came from a woman in her forties or fifties with alopecia areata. Some clones in this sample may be carry-over from other donors' samples. Each CDR3 is given without its conserved first and last residue. Fields, in order: V gene, D gene, J gene, CDR3 protein. A D gene is named only where the DNA matches it firmly.

TRBV12-3/TRBV12-4,-,TRBJ2-5,ASNTQLQGQTQY
TRBV6-1,TRBD1,TRBJ2-5,ASTRTRTGRETQY
TRBV4-2,-,TRBJ1-2,ASSQSDGNYGYT
TRBV19,TRBD2,TRBJ2-7,ASRRAGVSSYEQY
TRBV6-5,TRBD1,TRBJ1-4,ASSYSRSGGEKLF
TRBV3-1,TRBD2,TRBJ2-1,ASTLRLAGIGNEQF
TRBV4-1,TRBD1,TRBJ2-3,ASSQAGTGADTQY
TRBV5-1,-,TRBJ2-7,ASSFDYSIEQY
TRBV10-3,TRBD1,TRBJ2-3,AISPGQGSTDTQY
TRBV18,-,TRBJ1-1,ASSPLDGGSNTEAF
TRBV5-1,-,TRBJ2-5,ASSFLPGLQETQY
TRBV6-5,-,TRBJ1-1,ASSPMGTNTEAF
TRBV7-8,TRBD2,TRBJ2-1,ASSPDIQLAGLYNEQF
TRBV4-1,TRBD2,TRBJ2-1,ASSQVPGRGDYEQF
TRBV7-7,-,TRBJ2-1,ASSLGAGVSYNEQF
TRBV20-1,-,TRBJ1-2,SARDPGSDT
TRBV4-1,TRBD1,TRBJ1-5,ASSQRQGLGNQPQH
TRBV28,TRBD1,TRBJ1-1,ASSVDRVTEAF
TRBV7-2,TRBD1,TRBJ1-2,ASSRDRGWYGYT
TRBV12-3/TRBV12-4,TRBD1,TRBJ1-5,ASNEQTGGQPQH
TRBV6-6,-,TRBJ1-4,ASSYGVATNEKLF
TRBV4-3,-,TRBJ1-1,ASSDTGTMNTEAF
TRBV7-9,TRBD1,TRBJ1-1,ASSLRTGNTEAF
TRBV7-2,-,TRBJ2-7,ASSPMRTDYEQY
TRBV6-5,-,TRBJ2-7,ASSYSPGRKGLPYEQY
TRBV2,-,TRBJ2-3,ASRYSNTQY
TRBV6-5,-,TRBJ1-2,ASSYSKLGDTYGYT
TRBV2,TRBD1,TRBJ2-1,ASMGQGEHEQF
TRBV7-9,-,TRBJ2-3,ASSLAVTGSDTQY
TRBV7-9,-,TRBJ2-7,ASSSHAYEQY
TRBV12-3/TRBV12-4,-,TRBJ1-1,ASSGDIPPTEAF
TRBV5-1,TRBD2,TRBJ2-2,ASSLASGSWTGELF
TRBV20-1,TRBD2,TRBJ2-7,SARGLTSGGPLPYEQY
TRBV18,-,TRBJ1-3,ASSPTLPDSGNTIY
TRBV28,-,TRBJ2-1,ASSFDNEQF